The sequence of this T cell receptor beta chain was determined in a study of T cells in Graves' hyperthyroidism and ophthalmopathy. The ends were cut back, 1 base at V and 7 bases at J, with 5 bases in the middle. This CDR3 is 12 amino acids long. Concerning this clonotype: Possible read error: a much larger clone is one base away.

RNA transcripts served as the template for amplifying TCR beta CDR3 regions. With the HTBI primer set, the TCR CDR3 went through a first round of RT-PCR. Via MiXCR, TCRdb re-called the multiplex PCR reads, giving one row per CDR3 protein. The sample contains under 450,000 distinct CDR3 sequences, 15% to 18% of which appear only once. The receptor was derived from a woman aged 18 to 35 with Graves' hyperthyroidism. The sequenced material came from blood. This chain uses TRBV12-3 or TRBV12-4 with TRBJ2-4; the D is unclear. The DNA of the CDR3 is TGTGCCAGCAGTTTAGGGTGCAACATTCAGTACTTC. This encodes CASSLGCNIQYF.